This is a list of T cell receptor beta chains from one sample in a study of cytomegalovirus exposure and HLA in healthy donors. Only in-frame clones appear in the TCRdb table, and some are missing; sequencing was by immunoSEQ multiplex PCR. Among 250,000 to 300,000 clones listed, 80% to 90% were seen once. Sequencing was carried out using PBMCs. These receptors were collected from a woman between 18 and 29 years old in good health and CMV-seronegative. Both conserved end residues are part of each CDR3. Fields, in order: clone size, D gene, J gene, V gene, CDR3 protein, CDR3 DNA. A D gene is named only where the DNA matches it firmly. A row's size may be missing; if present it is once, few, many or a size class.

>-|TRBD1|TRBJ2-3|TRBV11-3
CASSLGGPGTEILDTQYF
TGTGCCAGCAGCTTAGGGGGTCCCGGGACAGAGATCTTGGATACGCAGTATTTT
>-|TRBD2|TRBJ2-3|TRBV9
CASSVDPDSGMRTDTQYF
TGTGCCAGCAGCGTAGACCCCGATAGCGGGATGCGCACAGATACGCAGTATTTT
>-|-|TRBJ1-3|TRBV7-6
CASSWRDSATNLGNTIYF
TGTGCCAGCAGCTGGCGTGACAGCGCTACGAATCTGGGAAACACCATATATTTT
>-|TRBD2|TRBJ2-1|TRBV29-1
CSTRTSGNEQFF
TGCAGCACCAGGACTAGTGGCAATGAGCAGTTCTTC
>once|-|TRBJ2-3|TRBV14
CASSAFPDTQYF
TGTGCCAGCAGCGCGTTCCCAGATACGCAGTATTTT
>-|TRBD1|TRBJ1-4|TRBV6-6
CASSYLPGGRNEKLFF
TGTGCCAGCAGTTATCTTCCAGGGGGACGGAATGAAAAACTGTTTTTT
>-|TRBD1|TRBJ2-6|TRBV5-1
CASSPRPGQAGSGANVLTF
TGCGCCAGCAGCCCTCGACCGGGACAGGCGGGGTCTGGGGCCAACGTCCTGACTTTC
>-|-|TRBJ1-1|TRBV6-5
CASSSVAEAFF
TGTGCCAGCAGCTCGGTAGCTGAAGCTTTCTTT
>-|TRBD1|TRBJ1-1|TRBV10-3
CAISDGRGPEAFF
TGTGCCATCAGTGATGGCAGGGGGCCTGAAGCTTTCTTT
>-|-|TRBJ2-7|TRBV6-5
CASSSADMIYEQYF
TGTGCCAGCAGTTCCGCGGACATGATCTACGAGCAGTACTTC
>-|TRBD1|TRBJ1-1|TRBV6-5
CASSLGTGNTEAFF
TGTGCCAGCAGCCTCGGGACAGGGAACACTGAAGCTTTCTTT
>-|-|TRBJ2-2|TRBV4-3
CASSQDTGYGTGELFF
TGCGCCAGCAGCCAAGACACAGGTTATGGCACCGGGGAGCTGTTTTTT
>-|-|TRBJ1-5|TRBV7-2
CASSASRGNQPQHF
TGTGCCAGCAGCGCCAGTCGGGGAAATCAGCCCCAGCATTTT
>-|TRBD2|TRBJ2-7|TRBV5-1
CASSPLAGGYEQYF
TGCGCCAGCAGCCCACTAGCGGGAGGATACGAGCAGTACTTC
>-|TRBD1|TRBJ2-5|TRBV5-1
CASSASGTGQETQYF
TGCGCCAGCAGCGCATCCGGGACAGGCCAAGAGACCCAGTACTTC
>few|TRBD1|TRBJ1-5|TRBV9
CASSSHPEGAGQPQHF
TGTGCCAGCAGCTCCCATCCAGAGGGGGCAGGTCAGCCCCAGCATTTT
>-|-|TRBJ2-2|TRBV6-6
CASSLPGEYTGELFF
TGTGCCAGCAGTTTACCGGGGGAGTACACCGGGGAGCTGTTTTTT
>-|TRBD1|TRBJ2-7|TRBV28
CASSLVGQGSYEQYF
TGTGCCAGCAGTTTAGTGGGACAGGGTTCCTACGAGCAGTACTTC
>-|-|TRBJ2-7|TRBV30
CAWNLVGLEQYF
TGTGCCTGGAACTTAGTCGGACTCGAGCAGTACTTC
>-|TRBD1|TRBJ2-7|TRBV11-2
CASSTSTGGYEQYF
TGTGCCAGCAGCACCTCGACAGGGGGCTACGAGCAGTACTTC
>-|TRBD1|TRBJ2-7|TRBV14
CASSVRDRHYEQYF
TGTGCCAGCAGCGTCCGGGACAGACACTACGAGCAGTACTTC
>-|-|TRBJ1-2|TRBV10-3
CAIRDSMDYGYTF
TGTGCCATCAGGGACAGTATGGACTATGGCTACACCTTC
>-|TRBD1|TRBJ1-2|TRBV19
CATQGQGTPGYTF
TGTGCCACCCAGGGACAGGGTACTCCCGGCTACACCTTC
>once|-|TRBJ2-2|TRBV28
CASSFVTPGTGELFF
TGTGCCAGCAGTTTCGTGACCCCGGGCACCGGGGAGCTGTTTTTT
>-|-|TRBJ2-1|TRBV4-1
CASSQPGGDEQFF
TGCGCCAGCAGTCAACCTGGAGGTGATGAGCAGTTCTTC
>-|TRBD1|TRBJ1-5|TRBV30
CAWSLDRGDQPQHF
TGTGCCTGGAGCCTCGACAGGGGCGATCAGCCCCAGCATTTT
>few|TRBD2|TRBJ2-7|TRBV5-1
CASSLVAGSSYEQYF
TGCGCCAGCAGCTTAGTAGCGGGGAGCTCCTACGAGCAGTACTTC
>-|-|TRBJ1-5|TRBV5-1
CASSLVSGEDQPQHF
TGCGCCAGCAGCTTGGTGTCAGGGGAAGATCAGCCCCAGCATTTT
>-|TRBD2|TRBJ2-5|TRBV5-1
CASSSRTSGRVGLETQYF
TGCGCCAGCAGCTCCCGGACTAGCGGGAGGGTCGGTCTAGAGACCCAGTACTTC
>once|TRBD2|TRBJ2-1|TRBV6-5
CASLKRGHNEQFF
TGTGCCAGTTTGAAGCGGGGCCACAATGAGCAGTTCTTC
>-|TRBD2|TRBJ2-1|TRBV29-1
CSVEDLREGLGDEQFF
TGCAGCGTTGAAGATCTACGGGAGGGCCTAGGGGATGAGCAGTTCTTC
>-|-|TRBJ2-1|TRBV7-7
CASSLVASIYNEQFF
TGTGCCAGCAGCTTAGTGGCTAGTATCTACAATGAGCAGTTCTTC
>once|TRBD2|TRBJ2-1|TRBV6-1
CASSEGGYVREGYNEQFF
TGTGCCAGCAGTGAAGGGGGATATGTTCGGGAGGGTTACAATGAGCAGTTCTTC
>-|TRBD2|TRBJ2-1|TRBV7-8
CASSWGLAGGYNEQFF
TGTGCCAGCAGCTGGGGACTAGCGGGAGGCTACAATGAGCAGTTCTTC
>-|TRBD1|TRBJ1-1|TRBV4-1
CASSQRTGGVTEAFF
TGCGCCAGCAGCCAGAGGACAGGGGGGGTCACTGAAGCTTTCTTT
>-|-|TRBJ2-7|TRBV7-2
CASSHFLSSYEQYF
TGTGCCAGCAGCCACTTTTTGAGCTCCTACGAGCAGTACTTC
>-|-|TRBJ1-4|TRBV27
CASSTTAATNEKLFF
TGTGCCAGCAGTACAACAGCAGCAACTAATGAAAAACTGTTTTTT
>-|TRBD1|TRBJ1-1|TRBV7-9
CASSWDRDTEAFF
TGTGCCAGCAGTTGGGACAGAGACACTGAAGCTTTCTTT
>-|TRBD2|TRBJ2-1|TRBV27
CASSPRGAGGPDEQFF
TGTGCCAGCAGTCCCCGAGGTGCGGGGGGGCCGGATGAGCAGTTCTTC
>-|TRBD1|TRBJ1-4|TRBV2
CASGTGPNEKLFF
TGTGCCAGCGGGACAGGGCCTAATGAAAAACTGTTTTTT
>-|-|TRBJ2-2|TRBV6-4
CASSARGGGTGELFF
TGTGCCAGCAGTGCCCGAGGGGGGGGAACCGGGGAGCTGTTTTTT
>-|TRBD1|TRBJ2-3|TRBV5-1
CASSLGQGVSTDTQYF
TGCGCCAGCAGCTTGGGACAGGGGGTTTCCACAGATACGCAGTATTTT
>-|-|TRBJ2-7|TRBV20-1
CSARGGYEQYF
TGCAGTGCGAGAGGAGGGTACGAGCAGTACTTC
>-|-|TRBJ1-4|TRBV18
CASSRGTDEKLFF
TGTGCCAGCTCGCGGGGGACTGATGAAAAACTGTTTTTT
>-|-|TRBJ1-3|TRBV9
CASSVDTDSGNTIYF
TGTGCCAGCAGCGTAGACACAGACTCTGGAAACACCATATATTTT
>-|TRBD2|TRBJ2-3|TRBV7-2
CASSRTQRGGGTDTQYF
TGTGCCAGCAGCCGGACGCAGCGGGGGGGCGGCACAGATACGCAGTATTTT
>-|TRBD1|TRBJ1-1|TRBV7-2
CASSLAGQGLLPSFF
TGTGCCAGCAGCTTAGCGGGACAGGGCCTTCTGCCTTCTTTCTTT
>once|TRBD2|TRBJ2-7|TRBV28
CASSLSGGGSSYEQYF
TGTGCCAGCAGTTTATCTGGCGGGGGGAGCTCCTACGAGCAGTACTTC
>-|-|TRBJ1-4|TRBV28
CASSSGAGHEKLFF
TGTGCCAGCAGTTCAGGGGCTGGTCATGAAAAACTGTTTTTT
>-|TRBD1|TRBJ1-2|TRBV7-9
CASSPMGTASNYGYTF
TGTGCCAGCAGCCCCATGGGGACAGCGTCTAACTATGGCTACACCTTC
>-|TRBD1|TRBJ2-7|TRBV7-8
CASSALSAGQGAREQYF
TGTGCCAGCAGCGCACTATCGGCGGGACAGGGGGCGAGGGAGCAGTACTTC
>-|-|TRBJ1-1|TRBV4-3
CASSQDRGNTEAFF
TGCGCCAGCAGCCAAGACAGGGGGAACACTGAAGCTTTCTTT
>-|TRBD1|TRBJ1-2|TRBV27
CASSWGQGDYGYTF
TGTGCCAGCAGTTGGGGACAGGGGGACTATGGCTACACCTTC
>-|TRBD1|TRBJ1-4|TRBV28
CASSLWDRGNEKLFF
TGTGCCAGCAGTTTATGGGACAGGGGGAATGAAAAACTGTTTTTT
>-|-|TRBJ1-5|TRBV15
CATSSHRGLPNQPQHF
TGTGCCACCAGCAGCCACCGCGGGCTCCCTAATCAGCCCCAGCATTTT
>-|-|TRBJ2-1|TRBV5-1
CASSLGSGVYNEQFF
TGCGCCAGCAGCTTGGGTAGCGGCGTCTACAATGAGCAGTTCTTC
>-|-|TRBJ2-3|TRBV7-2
CASSLSRGTDTQYF
TGTGCCAGCAGCTTAAGCAGGGGCACAGATACGCAGTATTTT
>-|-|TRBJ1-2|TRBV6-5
CASSYRQGRDGYTF
TGTGCCAGCAGTTACAGGCAGGGGAGGGATGGCTACACCTTC
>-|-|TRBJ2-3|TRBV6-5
CASSKQVKGTDTQYF
TGTGCCAGCAGCAAACAGGTGAAGGGTACAGATACGCAGTATTTT